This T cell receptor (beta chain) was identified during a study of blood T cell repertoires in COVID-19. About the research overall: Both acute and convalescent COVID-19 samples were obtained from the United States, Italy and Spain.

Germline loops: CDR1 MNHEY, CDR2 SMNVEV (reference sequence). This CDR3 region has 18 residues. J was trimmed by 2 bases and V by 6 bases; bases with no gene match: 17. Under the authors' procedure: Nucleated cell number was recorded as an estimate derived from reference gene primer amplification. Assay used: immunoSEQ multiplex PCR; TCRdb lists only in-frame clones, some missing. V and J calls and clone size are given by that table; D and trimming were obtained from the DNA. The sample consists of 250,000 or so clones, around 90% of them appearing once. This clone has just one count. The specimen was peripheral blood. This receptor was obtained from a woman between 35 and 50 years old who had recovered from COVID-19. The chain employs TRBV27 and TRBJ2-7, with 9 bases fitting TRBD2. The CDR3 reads CASSTYQSTSGVTYEQYF. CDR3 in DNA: TGTGCCAGCAGCACCTATCAATCGACTAGCGGAGTCACCTACGAGCAGTACTTC.